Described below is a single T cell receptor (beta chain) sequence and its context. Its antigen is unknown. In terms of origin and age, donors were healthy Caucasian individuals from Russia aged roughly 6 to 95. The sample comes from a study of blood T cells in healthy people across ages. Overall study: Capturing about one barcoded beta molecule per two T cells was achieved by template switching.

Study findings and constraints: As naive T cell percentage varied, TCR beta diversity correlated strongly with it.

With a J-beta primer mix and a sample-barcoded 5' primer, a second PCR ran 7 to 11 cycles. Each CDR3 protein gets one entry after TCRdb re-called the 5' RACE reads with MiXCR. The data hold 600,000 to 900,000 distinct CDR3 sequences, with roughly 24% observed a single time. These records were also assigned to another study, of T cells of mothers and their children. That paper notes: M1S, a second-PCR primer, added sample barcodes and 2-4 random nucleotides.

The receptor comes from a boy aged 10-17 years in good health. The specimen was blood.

CDR3 DNA sequence: TGCGCCAGCAGCTTGGGCGGGGGGGCCCCAGGCAATGAGCAGTTCTTC. Translated, it gives CASSLGGGAPGNEQFF. The V and J genes are TRBV5-1 and TRBJ2-1; 9 bases agree with TRBD2. This CDR3 contains 16 residues. CDR1 SGHRS and CDR2 YFSETQ come from the germline V gene. V shed 0 bases and J 6 bases; nucleotides not matched to a gene: 7.